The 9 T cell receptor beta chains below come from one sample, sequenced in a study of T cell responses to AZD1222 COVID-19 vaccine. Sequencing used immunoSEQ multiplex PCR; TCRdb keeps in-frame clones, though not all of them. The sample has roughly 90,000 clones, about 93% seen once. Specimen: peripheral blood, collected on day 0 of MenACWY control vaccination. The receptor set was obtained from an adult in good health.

The CDR3 reads CASSLGRVQETQYF. CDR3 DNA: TGTGCCAGCAGCTTAGGAAGGGTCCAAGAGACCCAGTACTTC. V and J are TRBV7-2 and TRBJ2-5; D remains ambiguous. Per the germline V gene, CDR1 is SGHTA and CDR2 is FQGNSA. V shed 1 base and J shed 1 base, with 7 bases lying between them. This CDR3 comprises 14 residues.

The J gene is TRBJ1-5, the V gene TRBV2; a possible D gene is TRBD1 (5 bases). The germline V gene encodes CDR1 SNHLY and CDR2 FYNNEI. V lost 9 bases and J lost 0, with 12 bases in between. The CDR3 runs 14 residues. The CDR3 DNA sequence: TGTGCCAGTACGACAGAATATAGCAATCAGCCCCAGCATTTT. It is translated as CASTTEYSNQPQHF.

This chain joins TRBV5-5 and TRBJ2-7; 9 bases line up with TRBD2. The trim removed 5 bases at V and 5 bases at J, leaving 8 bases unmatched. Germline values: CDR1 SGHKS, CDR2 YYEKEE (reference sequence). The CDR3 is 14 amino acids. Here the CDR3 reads CASSSGRSLDEQYF. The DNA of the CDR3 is TGTGCCAGCAGTAGCGGGAGATCCCTGGACGAGCAGTACTTC.

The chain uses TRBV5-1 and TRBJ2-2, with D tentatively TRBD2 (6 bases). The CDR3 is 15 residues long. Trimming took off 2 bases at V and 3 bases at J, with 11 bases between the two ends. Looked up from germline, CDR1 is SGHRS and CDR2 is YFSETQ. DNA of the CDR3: TGCGCCAGCAGCTTCTCTAGCGACTACACCGGGGAGCTGTTTTTT. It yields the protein CASSFSSDYTGELFF.

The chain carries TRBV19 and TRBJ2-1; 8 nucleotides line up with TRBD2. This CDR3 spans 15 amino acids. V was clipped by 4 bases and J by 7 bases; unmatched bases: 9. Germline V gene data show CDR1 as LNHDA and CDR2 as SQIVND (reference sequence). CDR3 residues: CASSTQREPWNEQFF. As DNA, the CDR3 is TGTGCCAGTAGTACCCAGCGGGAGCCTTGGAATGAGCAGTTCTTC.

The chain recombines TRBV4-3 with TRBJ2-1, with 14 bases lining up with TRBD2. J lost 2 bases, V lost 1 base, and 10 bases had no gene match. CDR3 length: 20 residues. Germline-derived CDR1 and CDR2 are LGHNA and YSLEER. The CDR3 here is CASSQAHGLAGGSPYNEQFF. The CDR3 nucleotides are TGCGCCAGCAGCCAAGCCCATGGACTAGCGGGAGGTTCCCCCTACAATGAGCAGTTCTTC.

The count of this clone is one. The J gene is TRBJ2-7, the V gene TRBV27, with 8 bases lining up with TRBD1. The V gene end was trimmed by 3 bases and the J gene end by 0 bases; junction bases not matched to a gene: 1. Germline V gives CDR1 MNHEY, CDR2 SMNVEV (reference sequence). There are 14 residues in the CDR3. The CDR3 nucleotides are TGTGCCAGCAGTTTGGGACAGGCCTCCTACGAGCAGTACTTC. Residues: CASSLGQASYEQYF.

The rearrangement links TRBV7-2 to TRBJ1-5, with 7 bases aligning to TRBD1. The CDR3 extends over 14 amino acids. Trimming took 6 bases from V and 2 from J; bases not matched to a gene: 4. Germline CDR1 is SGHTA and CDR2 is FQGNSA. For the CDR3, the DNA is TGTGCCAGCAGATCTCAGGGGGGCAATCAGCCCCAGCATTTT. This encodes CASRSQGGNQPQHF.

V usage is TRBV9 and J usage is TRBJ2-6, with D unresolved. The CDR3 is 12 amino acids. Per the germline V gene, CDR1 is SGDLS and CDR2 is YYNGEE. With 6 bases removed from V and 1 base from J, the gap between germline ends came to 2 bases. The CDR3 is CASMSGANVLTF. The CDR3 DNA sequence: TGTGCCAGCATGTCTGGGGCCAACGTCCTGACTTTC.